This T cell receptor (beta chain) was sequenced in a study of T-cell memory formation after mild COVID-19. Study-level background: TCR clustering was largely donor specific.

TCRdb recomputed calls from the 5' RACE reads with MiXCR, one row per CDR3 protein. Among about 110,000 distinct CDR3 sequences listed, over 10% were seen once. Study-level results: CD4+ contracting clones lay mainly in CM and EM, CD8+ ones in EMRA. Cross-reactive memory apparently joined, as some responding clones appeared in pre-infection memory. Clones that shrank (day 15 to 85) were balanced CD4/CD8, whereas later expanders leaned CD4+.

This clonotype was detected only a few times. Its specificity is unknown. Sequenced: PBMCs or a T cell subset sorted from them (not recorded which). The receptor comes from an adult woman who had mild COVID-19 (a few samples of this study predate the infection). Cell type and time point are not known.

The CDR3 DNA sequence: TGTGCTAGTGGTTTGGTAGGGGCCCTTGATGAGCAGTTCTTC. Its translation: CASGLVGALDEQFF. The gene calls are TRBV12-5 and TRBJ2-1; possible D gene TRBD1, 5 bases. Germline CDR1 and CDR2: LGHNT and FRNRAP. The V end lost 0 bases, the J end lost 8 bases, and 11 bases lay between the germline ends. There are 14 residues in the CDR3.